One sample yielded the 30 T cell receptor beta chains listed below, sequenced in a study of response to subunit inactivated influenza vaccine. TCRdb redid the calling of the RT-PCR reads with MiXCR, one entry per CDR3 protein. The table lists 400,000 to 550,000 distinct CDR3 sequences, around 25% of them singletons, with over 1.5% in the top ten. The sample here was CD4+ T cells sorted from PBMCs, taken 5 days after vaccination. Receptors originate from a man over 45 who received an inactivated influenza vaccine.

The chain has TRBV12-3 or TRBV12-4 and TRBJ2-1; D is unclear. The CDR3 length is 18 residues. V shed 1 base and J shed 3 bases, with 19 bases lying between them. CDR3 DNA: TGTGCCAGCAGTTTAGGAGCACACTGGGATCTCCTCTACAATGAGCAGTTCTTC. Protein sequence: CASSLGAHWDLLYNEQFF.

V gene TRBV12-3 or TRBV12-4 combines with J gene TRBJ2-3; a possible D gene is TRBD2 (7 bases). The CDR3 has 15 amino acids. V shed 2 bases and J shed 5 bases, with 14 bases lying between them. CDR3 coding DNA: TGTGCCAGCAGTTTAACGGGGGGCTTCGGAGATACGCAGTATTTT. It translates to CASSLTGGFGDTQYF.

This clonotype showed up just a few times. V is TRBV10-3 and J is TRBJ2-7, with 9 positions matching TRBD1. Looked up from germline, CDR1 is ENHRY and CDR2 is SYGVKD. This CDR3 region has 13 residues. J lost 4 bases, V lost 10 bases, and 8 bases had no gene match. CDR3 DNA: TGTGCCACAAGCCGGGACAGGGAATACGAGCAGTACTTC. Amino acid sequence: CATSRDREYEQYF.

The chain uses TRBV6-6 and TRBJ2-3; D remains ambiguous. V was shortened by 2 bases and J by 4 bases, with 4 bases between the two germline ends. The CDR3 contains 12 residues. CDR1 MNHNY and CDR2 SVGAGI come from the germline V gene (reference sequence). This chain's CDR3 is CASSYVADTQYF. The CDR3 DNA reads as TGTGCCAGCAGTTACGTGGCAGATACGCAGTATTTT.

V is TRBV11-2 and J is TRBJ1-5; D remains unclear. Trimming pared 6 bases from V and 0 bases from J, leaving 30 bases between. Germline loops: CDR1 SGHAT, CDR2 FQNNGV. This CDR3 has 21 residues. CDR3 residues: CASSPETTYLRRPNSNQPQHF. Written as DNA, the CDR3 is TGTGCCAGCAGTCCCGAGACCACTTACCTCCGCAGGCCCAATAGCAATCAGCCCCAGCATTTT.

This clonotype was picked up a small number of times. The chain employs TRBV5-1 and TRBJ2-7; D remains unclear. CDR1 is SGHRS and CDR2 is YFSETQ in the germline V gene. The ends were cut back, 0 bases at V and 3 bases at J, with 10 bases in the middle. CDR3 length equals 14 residues. The CDR3 DNA follows: TGCGCCAGCAGCTTGGAAACCAGAAACTACGAGCAGTACTTC. Translation: CASSLETRNYEQYF.

This clonotype was detected only a few times. The rearrangement joins TRBV5-1 to TRBJ2-7, with 8 bases lining up with TRBD1. Germline V gene data show CDR1 as SGHRS and CDR2 as YFSETQ. Trimming at V came to 5 bases and at J to 3 bases, leaving 7 bases not matched to a gene. There are 14 residues in the CDR3. CDR3 DNA: TGCGCCAGCAGATCCGGGACAGGAGTCTACGAGCAGTACTTC. Translating gives CASRSGTGVYEQYF. Filled out from reference TRBV5-1 and TRBJ2-7, the complete variable domain reads KAGVTQTPRYLIKTRGQQVTLSCSPISGHRSVSWYQQTPGQGLQFLFEYFSETQRNKGNFPGRFSGRQFSNSRSEMNVSTLELGDSALYLCASRSGTGVYEQYFGPGTRLTVT.

This clonotype was seen a handful of times. In nucleotides, the CDR3 is TGCGCCAGCAGCTTGCTAGCGGGCGACTCCTACGAGCAGTACTTC. The encoded protein is CASSLLAGDSYEQYF. V is TRBV5-1 and J is TRBJ2-7; 8 bases align to TRBD2. The CDR3 is 15 residues long. Germline loops: CDR1 SGHRS, CDR2 YFSETQ. V lost 1 base and J lost 0; bases outside the gene matches: 3.

The sample holds a few counts of this clonotype. The rearrangement joins TRBV10-3 to TRBJ2-2; D remains unclear. The germline V gene encodes CDR1 ENHRY and CDR2 SYGVKD. The CDR3 loop spans 12 amino acids. V was clipped by 8 bases and J by 1 base, with 5 bases between them. CDR3 loop: CAIGENTGELFF. The CDR3 bases are TGTGCCATCGGGGAGAACACCGGGGAGCTGTTTTTT.

This chain links TRBV7-2 with TRBJ2-7, with 7 bases that match TRBD1. V shed 2 bases and J 5 bases; nucleotides not matched to a gene: 12. The CDR3 loop spans 16 amino acids. CDR1 SGHTA and CDR2 FQGNSA come from the germline V gene. This chain's CDR3 is CASSLIVGDRVHEQYF. The CDR3 coding sequence is TGTGCCAGCAGCTTAATCGTGGGTGACAGGGTCCACGAGCAGTACTTC.

The chain carries TRBV20-1 and TRBJ1-1, with 7 bases identical to TRBD1. Germline-derived CDR1 and CDR2 are DFQATT and SNEGSKA (reference sequence). The V gene end was trimmed by 6 bases and the J gene end by 4 bases; junction bases not matched to a gene: 8. This CDR3 is built from 13 residues. CDR3 region: CSAASTGITEAFF. The CDR3 DNA reads TGCAGTGCCGCATCGACAGGGATCACTGAAGCTTTCTTT.

This clonotype was seen a few times. The chain links TRBV18 to TRBJ2-3, with D uncertain. V lost 2 bases and J lost 7, with 10 bases in between. CDR1 KGHSH and CDR2 LQKENI come from the germline V gene. The CDR3 length is 13 residues. DNA of the CDR3: TGTGCCAGCTCACCAGGGTCATCTTATACGCAGTATTTT. Its translation: CASSPGSSYTQYF.

The chain employs TRBV29-1 and TRBJ2-1, with TRBD2 as a possible D gene (6 bases). The CDR3 totals 15 residues. V lost 4 bases and J lost 6, with 19 bases in between. The germline CDR1 and CDR2 sequences are SQVTM and ANQGSEA. The CDR3 protein is CSVGAGTIMSNEQFF. The CDR3 DNA reads TGCAGCGTTGGGGCGGGGACCATAATGTCCAATGAGCAGTTCTTC.

This clonotype came up a few times. This sequence joins TRBV20-1 and TRBJ2-1, with TRBD2 identical over 9 bases. CDR1 is DFQATT, CDR2 SNEGSKA, per germline (reference sequence). The CDR3 is 16 residues long. Unmatched junction bases numbered 9, after V lost 6 bases and J lost 0 bases. Written as DNA, the CDR3 is TGCAGTGCGAAGACACTAGCGGGCAGCTCCTACAATGAGCAGTTCTTC. It yields the protein CSAKTLAGSSYNEQFF.

The sample holds many counts of this clonotype. V is TRBV12-3 or TRBV12-4 and J is TRBJ2-7; D might be TRBD1 or TRBD2, each matching 5 bases. Trimming shortened V by 5 bases and J by 2 bases, and 10 bases separated the two germline ends. The CDR3 covers 13 residues. The CDR3 sequence: CASSRDGPYEQYF. CDR3 nucleotides: TGTGCCAGCAGTCGGGACGGACCCTACGAGCAGTACTTC.

This clonotype was seen more than once but under ten times. The chain couples TRBV5-1 to TRBJ2-5; 8 bases are shared with TRBD2. Trimming took 4 bases from V and 1 from J; bases not matched to a gene: 12. The CDR3 is 17 amino acids. Germline V gene data show CDR1 as SGHRS and CDR2 as YFSETQ. The CDR3 spells CASSPTVRTSFQETQYF. Written as DNA, the CDR3 is TGCGCCAGCAGCCCTACCGTACGGACTAGCTTCCAAGAGACCCAGTACTTC.

The chain carries TRBV5-1 and TRBJ2-1, with D unclear. From germline, CDR1 is SGHRS and CDR2 YFSETQ. This CDR3 spans 14 amino acids. V was trimmed by 4 bases and J by 7 bases, leaving 15 bases between them. The CDR3 here is CASSVELQRNEQFF. The DNA for the CDR3 is TGCGCCAGCAGCGTGGAGTTACAGAGGAATGAGCAGTTCTTC.

V and J are TRBV5-6 and TRBJ2-3, with D perhaps TRBD2 (6 bases). Germline V lookup: CDR1 SGHDT, CDR2 YYEEEE. V was shortened by 4 bases and J by 10 bases, with 16 bases between the two germline ends. The CDR3 contains 13 residues. The CDR3 DNA reads as TGTGCCAGCAGCCTTCCGGGAGTTCAGGCGCAGTATTTT. This sequence encodes CASSLPGVQAQYF.

The genes are TRBV5-1 and TRBJ2-3, with a tentative D call TRBD2 (6 bases). Trimming shortened V by 2 bases and J by 4 bases, and 14 bases separated the two germline ends. The CDR3 is made up of 15 amino acids. Per the germline V gene, CDR1 is SGHRS and CDR2 is YFSETQ. The CDR3 nucleotides read TGCGCCAGCAGCTTCGGAGGGCATGTTGCAGATACGCAGTATTTT. This translates into CASSFGGHVADTQYF.

This clonotype was seen a few times. V usage is TRBV7-9 and J usage is TRBJ2-1; 10 bases fit TRBD1. V dropped 6 bases and J dropped 4; count of bases not matched to a gene: 6. Germline CDR1 SEHNR, CDR2 FQNEAQ (reference sequence). This CDR3 spans 15 amino acids. CDR3 region: CASSWRDRGYNEQFF. In DNA, the CDR3 is TGTGCCAGCAGTTGGCGGGACAGGGGATACAATGAGCAGTTCTTC. The whole variable domain, filled in from reference TRBV7-9 and TRBJ2-1, reads DTGVSQNPRHKITKRGQNVTFRCDPISEHNRLYWYRQTLGQGPEFLTYFQNEAQLEKSRLLSDRFSAERPKGSFSTLEIQRTEQGDSAMYLCASSWRDRGYNEQFFGPGTRLTVL.

The V gene is TRBV28, the J gene TRBJ2-1; TRBD1 agrees at 11 bases. The CDR3 is 15 amino acids. The germline V gene encodes CDR1 MDHEN and CDR2 SYDVKM. J was trimmed by 9 bases and V by 5 bases; bases with no gene match: 9. The CDR3 loop is CASSGWTGGRGEQFF. CDR3 bases: TGTGCCAGCAGTGGTTGGACAGGGGGCCGGGGTGAGCAGTTCTTC.

This clonotype was observed a handful of times. The CDR3: CSGRGHVDYEQYF. The CDR3 bases are TGCAGTGGTCGGGGACATGTGGATTACGAGCAGTACTTC. The chain joins TRBV20-1 to TRBJ2-7; possible D gene TRBD1, 6 bases. There are 13 residues in the CDR3. Germline CDR1 and CDR2: DFQATT and SNEGSKA (reference sequence). Trimming left V 7 bases short and J 4 bases short, with 17 bases between.

J is TRBJ2-7 and V is TRBV28, with TRBD2 matching 10 bases. The CDR3 is made up of 15 amino acids. Germline V CDR1 and CDR2: MDHEN, SYDVKM. With 3 bases clipped from V and 2 bases from J, the junction kept 4 bases outside the gene matches. CDR3 sequence (DNA): TGTGCCAGCAGTTTTGGACTAGCGGCACCCTACGAGCAGTACTTC. As protein: CASSFGLAAPYEQYF.

The chain employs TRBV7-9 and TRBJ2-3, with D possibly matching TRBD1 (6 bases). From germline, CDR1 is SEHNR and CDR2 FQNEAQ (reference sequence). The germline V and J ends were trimmed by 1 base and 2 bases, with 16 bases remaining between them. The CDR3 spans 17 residues. As DNA, the CDR3 is TGTGCCAGCAGCTTAGAGGCCAGGGGCGCGAACACAGATACGCAGTATTTT. Protein product: CASSLEARGANTDTQYF.

The chain has TRBV7-2 and TRBJ1-2, with TRBD1 identical over 11 bases. CDR1 is SGHTA and CDR2 is FQGNSA in the germline V gene. Germline trimming cut 5 bases from V and 8 bases from J; bases unmatched to any gene: 7. The CDR3 is 14 amino acids. The CDR3 protein is CASSQHGTGGGYTF. CDR3 in DNA: TGTGCCAGCAGCCAACATGGGACAGGGGGAGGCTACACCTTC.

The V call is TRBV12-3 or TRBV12-4, the J call TRBJ2-1; D is unresolved. The ends were cut back, 3 bases at V and 4 bases at J, with 16 bases in the middle. The CDR3 is 16 residues long. This chain's CDR3 is CASSFRFTTGYNEQFF. Written as DNA, the CDR3 is TGTGCCAGCAGTTTTCGTTTTACCACGGGTTACAATGAGCAGTTCTTC.

In its sample, this clonotype was seen a few times. The V and J genes are TRBV18 and TRBJ1-2; no clear D. The CDR3 is 17 residues long. Germline loops: CDR1 KGHSH, CDR2 LQKENI. V shed 0 bases and J shed 5 bases, with 19 bases lying between them. The CDR3 nucleotides are TGTGCCAGCTCACCACCGCTGGATCTGAATTCCTTTTATGGCTACACCTTC. It translates to CASSPPLDLNSFYGYTF.

V and J are TRBV5-1 and TRBJ2-5; 10 bases map to TRBD1. Germline V lookup: CDR1 SGHRS, CDR2 YFSETQ. V lost 4 bases, J lost 3 bases, and 3 bases stayed unmatched. This CDR3 has 14 residues. In DNA, the CDR3 is TGCGCCAGCAGCACAGGACAGGGGGAAGAGACCCAGTACTTC. This gives the protein CASSTGQGEETQYF.

This clonotype came up a few times. The V call is TRBV20-1, the J call TRBJ2-3; 9 bases align to TRBD2. Germline CDR1 DFQATT, CDR2 SNEGSKA (reference sequence). This CDR3 has 18 amino acids. After removal of 0 bases from V and 5 bases from J, the junction contained 15 bases not matched to a gene. The chain's CDR3 is CSAREVMAGGPSGDTQYF. CDR3 in DNA: TGCAGTGCTAGAGAGGTGATGGCGGGAGGGCCCTCGGGAGATACGCAGTATTTT.

The chain links TRBV7-6 to TRBJ2-1; TRBD2 agrees at 10 bases. Germline trimming cut 5 bases from V and 0 bases from J; bases unmatched to any gene: 4. The germline V gene has CDR1 SGHVS and CDR2 FNYEAQ. The CDR3 covers 16 residues. The CDR3 is CASSEASGSSYNEQFF. The CDR3 nucleotides are TGTGCCAGCAGCGAGGCTAGCGGGAGCTCCTACAATGAGCAGTTCTTC.